This T cell receptor beta chain was retrieved from a study of post-analysis software for immune sequencing data. Study at large: Patients with relapsing-remitting, secondary progressive and progressive-relapsing multiple sclerosis courses were all represented.

Unique molecular identifiers were present in the TCR beta cDNA libraries. Each CDR3 protein gets one entry after TCRdb re-called the PCR reads with MiXCR. The sample records 400,000 to 500,000 distinct CDR3 sequences, 30% to 45% being singletons. This CDR3 has 18 residues. From germline, CDR1 is LGHDT and CDR2 YNNKEL (reference sequence). After removal of 0 bases from V and 5 bases from J, the junction contained 11 bases not matched to a gene. Study-wide findings and caveats: Roughly five TRBV segments appeared more often in patients than in controls, and TRBV5-6, TRBV5-1 and TRBV20-1 were among these. Versus controls, multiple sclerosis patients showed significantly lower diversity (normalized Chao1). Those samples that were prepared in the same batch co-clustered strongly by F measure.

This clonotype has just a few counts. Its specificity is unknown. This chain links TRBV3-1 with TRBJ2-7, with 12 bases lining up with TRBD1. The sequenced material came from blood. This sequence was found in a girl aged 2-10 years with multiple sclerosis. The DNA of the CDR3 is TGTGCCAGCAGCCAAGAGGAAAGGTGCCGGGACAGGGGGCACGAGCAGTACTTC. Translating it yields CASSQEERCRDRGHEQYF.